These 29 T cell receptor beta chains came from one sample sequenced in a study of control samples from healthy donors and cancer patients. The method was immunoSEQ multiplex PCR; TCRdb's version includes in-frame clones alone and lacks a portion of them. The sample has about 120,000 clones, 87% seen once. The sample comprised blood. All receptors derive from a man aged 60-69 years in good health.

This rearrangement joins TRBV29-1 to TRBJ1-2, with 11 bases lining up with TRBD1. Germline lookup yields CDR1 SQVTM and CDR2 ANQGSEA. Losses at the gene ends were 1 base for V and 0 bases for J; bases not matched to a gene: 4. The CDR3 has 16 amino acids. For the CDR3, the DNA is TGCAGCGTTGAAGGAGGGACAGGGGGTTCTAACTATGGCTACACCTTC. This gives the protein CSVEGGTGGSNYGYTF.

The chain employs TRBV12-3 or TRBV12-4 and TRBJ1-6; D call uncertain. The CDR3 is 13 amino acids. Trimming removed 7 bases from V and 5 bases from J, with 9 bases in between. The CDR3 loop reads CASKEHNNSPLHF. The CDR3 DNA reads TGTGCCAGCAAAGAGCATAATAATTCACCCCTCCACTTT.

Only a few counts were recorded for this clone. The rearrangement uses TRBV5-1 and TRBJ1-6; 10 nucleotides match TRBD1. Germline V lookup: CDR1 SGHRS, CDR2 YFSETQ. Trimming removed 4 bases from V and 8 bases from J; junction bases left unmatched: 12. CDR3 size: 17 residues. The CDR3 DNA reads as TGCGCCAGCAGCCCGAACTGGGACAGGGGTGGGGATTCACCCCTCCACTTT. Amino acid sequence: CASSPNWDRGGDSPLHF. Based on the CDR3 plus reference TRBV5-1 and TRBJ1-6, the full variable domain is KAGVTQTPRYLIKTRGQQVTLSCSPISGHRSVSWYQQTPGQGLQFLFEYFSETQRNKGNFPGRFSGRQFSNSRSEMNVSTLELGDSALYLCASSPNWDRGGDSPLHFGNGTRLTVT.

This rearrangement joins TRBV12-3 or TRBV12-4 to TRBJ1-1; D is uncertain. The CDR3 has 13 residues. With 1 base removed from V and 4 bases from J, the gap between germline ends came to 7 bases. The DNA for the CDR3 is TGTGCCAGCAGTTTAGATCTCATCACTGAAGCTTTCTTT. Encoded protein: CASSLDLITEAFF.

The V and J genes are TRBV18 and TRBJ2-7; TRBD1 aligns across 7 bases. Germline CDR1 reads KGHSH; CDR2 reads LQKENI. CDR3 length: 15 residues. The V segment lost 2 bases and the J segment 1 base; nucleotides outside the gene matches: 5. The CDR3 DNA sequence: TGTGCCAGCTCACCAAACCCGGGACAGTCCTACGAGCAGTACTTC. Translation: CASSPNPGQSYEQYF.

The genes are TRBV7-9 and TRBJ2-2; 8 bases fit TRBD1. The CDR3 is 16 amino acids. In germline, CDR1 is SEHNR, CDR2 FQNEAQ (reference sequence). Trimming at V came to 6 bases and at J to 3 bases, leaving 9 bases not matched to a gene. The CDR3 loop reads CASRDGGQAHTGELFF. Here the CDR3 DNA reads TGTGCCAGCAGGGACGGGGGACAGGCCCACACCGGGGAGCTGTTTTTT.

V and J are TRBV19 and TRBJ1-2, with D perhaps TRBD1 (5 bases). Germline lookup yields CDR1 LNHDA and CDR2 SQIVND (reference sequence). The CDR3 is 14 amino acids. Between the trimmed V and J ends, which lost 9 bases and 6 bases, there was a span of 20 bases. This CDR3 is CASNFARVGDGYTF. CDR3 nucleotides: TGTGCCAGCAATTTCGCCAGGGTTGGAGATGGCTACACCTTC.

CDR3 bases: TGCAGTGCAGGACAGAGGGATGAGCAGTTCTTC. Its translation: CSAGQRDEQFF. V gene TRBV20-1 combines with J gene TRBJ2-1; D is perhaps TRBD1 (6 bases). Germline CDR1 reads DFQATT; CDR2 reads SNEGSKA (reference sequence). V was clipped by 6 bases and J by 8 bases, with 11 bases between them. This CDR3 region has 11 residues.

The chain employs TRBV28 and TRBJ1-2; D is possibly TRBD1 (6 bases). Trimming left V 3 bases short and J 8 bases short, with 16 bases between. CDR1 is MDHEN, CDR2 SYDVKM, per germline. The CDR3 sequence is 14 residues long. As DNA, the CDR3 is TGTGCCAGCAGTTTGCAGGGGTCCCGACGGGGCTACACCTTC. This sequence encodes CASSLQGSRRGYTF.

V and J are TRBV25-1 and TRBJ1-2; D ambiguous. CDR1 MGHDK and CDR2 SYGVNS come from the germline V gene. V lost 3 bases, J lost 4 bases, and 9 bases lay in between. The CDR3 runs to 13 residues. Written as DNA, the CDR3 is TGTGCCAGCAGTGATCTCGCCGCCTATGGCTACACCTTC. Residues: CASSDLAAYGYTF.

The rearrangement uses TRBV18 and TRBJ2-7; 9 nucleotides agree with TRBD1. There are 13 residues in the CDR3. Per the germline V gene, CDR1 is KGHSH and CDR2 is LQKENI. V lost 0 bases to trimming and J lost 10 bases; unmatched junction nucleotides: 4. This CDR3 is CASSPPGQGFQYF. For the CDR3, the DNA is TGTGCCAGCTCACCACCGGGACAGGGTTTCCAGTACTTC.

This clone was counted only a few times. V and J are TRBV19 and TRBJ2-5, with 10 bases fitting TRBD1. The CDR3 spans 15 residues. Looked up from germline, CDR1 is LNHDA and CDR2 is SQIVND (reference sequence). With 7 bases clipped from V and 4 bases from J, the junction kept 9 bases outside the gene matches. The CDR3 reads CASTPGTGERETQYF. In DNA, the CDR3 is TGTGCCAGTACCCCTGGGACAGGGGAAAGAGAGACCCAGTACTTC.

This sequence joins TRBV28 and TRBJ1-3; tentative D call: TRBD1 (5 bases). This CDR3 spans 15 amino acids. The germline gives CDR1 MDHEN, CDR2 SYDVKM. V was shortened by 6 bases and J by 0 bases, with 12 bases between the two germline ends. For the CDR3, the DNA is TGTGCCAGCAGCTCCGGGACTCACTCTGGAAACACCATATATTTT. This sequence encodes CASSSGTHSGNTIYF. Together with reference TRBV28 and TRBJ1-3, the CDR3 gives the full variable domain: DVKVTQSSRYLVKRTGEKVFLECVQDMDHENMFWYRQDPGLGLRLIYFSYDVKMKEKGDIPEGYSVSREKKERFSLILESASTNQTSMYLCASSSGTHSGNTIYFGEGSWLTVV.

V usage is TRBV6-5 and J usage is TRBJ2-5; 8 nucleotides align to TRBD1. CDR3 length equals 15 residues. The germline V gene has CDR1 MNHEY and CDR2 SVGAGI. Trimming cost V 4 bases and J 4 bases; bases outside gene matches: 8. This CDR3 reads CASSSRTGKIETQYF. The CDR3 region has the DNA TGTGCCAGCAGTTCCCGGACAGGGAAAATAGAGACCCAGTACTTC.

The CDR3, as DNA: TGTGCCAGCAGTTACCCCCGGGACAGGGTTGATGGCTACACCTTC. Residues: CASSYPRDRVDGYTF. The chain has TRBV6-6 and TRBJ1-2; 9 bases match TRBD1. After removal of 2 bases from V and 6 bases from J, the junction contained 7 bases not matched to a gene. CDR1 is MNHNY, CDR2 SVGAGI, per germline (reference sequence). The CDR3 sequence is 15 residues long.

This chain joins TRBV4-3 and TRBJ1-2; D gene uncertain. The V end lost 3 bases, the J end lost 2 bases, and 7 bases lay between the germline ends. Germline CDR1 LGHNA, CDR2 YSLEER. The CDR3 extends over 13 amino acids. The CDR3 spells CASSQGLNYGYTF. CDR3 DNA sequence: TGCGCCAGCAGCCAGGGATTAAACTATGGCTACACCTTC.

The chain couples TRBV28 to TRBJ2-1, with D hard to call. V was shortened by 8 bases and J by 2 bases, with 19 bases between the two germline ends. This CDR3 has 16 residues. Germline V gene sequence: CDR1 MDHEN, CDR2 SYDVKM. The CDR3 DNA sequence: TGTGCCAGCGGATTCGTGGGGTCTGGGGCCTACAATGAGCAGTTCTTC. This sequence encodes CASGFVGSGAYNEQFF.

This chain joins TRBV3-1 (or the pseudogene TRBV3-2) and TRBJ1-2; 10 positions agree with TRBD1. CDR1 LGHDT and CDR2 YNNKEL come from the germline V gene (reference sequence). The CDR3 has 13 amino acids. J lost 6 bases, V lost 4 bases, and 2 bases had no gene match. The CDR3 here is CASSRGQGDGYTF. The CDR3 nucleotides are TGTGCCAGCAGCCGTGGACAGGGGGATGGCTACACCTTC.

The V and J genes are TRBV10-3 and TRBJ1-6; weak D call: TRBD1 (6 bases). Germline V gene data show CDR1 as ENHRY and CDR2 as SYGVKD. V lost 6 bases, J lost 10 bases, and 10 bases lay in between. This CDR3 contains 12 residues. CDR3 sequence: CAISQGRSPLHF. Written as DNA, the CDR3 is TGTGCCATCAGCCAGGGGAGGTCACCCCTCCACTTT.

The chain combines TRBV9 with TRBJ2-2; D unclear. The germline CDR1 and CDR2 sequences are SGDLS and YYNGEE. V shed 4 bases and J shed 0 bases, with 7 bases lying between them. The CDR3 spans 14 residues. CDR3 residues: CASSLNSNTGELFF. CDR3 nucleotide sequence: TGTGCCAGCAGCCTGAACTCGAACACCGGGGAGCTGTTTTTT.

This clone occurred once. This rearrangement joins TRBV2 to TRBJ1-3; tentative D call: TRBD1 (6 bases). Germline V lookup: CDR1 SNHLY, CDR2 FYNNEI. V was cut by 8 bases and J by 0 bases, with 8 bases left in between. CDR3 length: 13 amino acids. DNA of the CDR3: TGTGCCAGCGGCAGGGGCTCTGGAAACACCATATATTTT. Amino acids: CASGRGSGNTIYF.

The chain employs TRBV18 and TRBJ2-7; possibly TRBD1 for D (7 bases). V shed 5 bases and J shed 1 base, with 18 bases lying between them. Germline V lookup: CDR1 KGHSH, CDR2 LQKENI. This CDR3 has 16 amino acids. CDR3 nucleotides: TGTGCCAGCTCATTCTCCGGGCCAGGGGGGTCCTACGAGCAGTACTTC. Protein sequence: CASSFSGPGGSYEQYF.

This clone was seen a single time. The rearrangement links TRBV24-1 to TRBJ2-3; D ambiguous. Germline V gene data show CDR1 as KGHDR and CDR2 as SFDVKD. This CDR3 has 14 residues. Trimming stripped 0 bases from V and 7 bases from J, with 10 bases between. CDR3 residues: CATSDLVRAHTQYF. The CDR3 DNA follows: TGTGCCACCAGTGATTTGGTCAGAGCGCATACGCAGTATTTT.

This chain joins TRBV6-4 and TRBJ2-7; no reliable D call. The germline CDR1 and CDR2 sequences are MRHNA and SNTAGT. Trimming removed 3 bases from V and 2 bases from J, with 5 bases in between. The CDR3 extends over 12 amino acids. CDR3 in amino acids: CASSDPTYEQYF. DNA of the CDR3: TGTGCCAGCAGTGATCCCACCTACGAGCAGTACTTC.

The chain recombines TRBV9 with TRBJ1-3; unclear D gene. The CDR3 has 16 amino acids. Germline CDR1 and CDR2: SGDLS and YYNGEE. With 0 bases removed from V and 0 bases from J, the gap between germline ends came to 10 bases. The CDR3: CASSVVGTSSGNTIYF. The CDR3 coding sequence is TGTGCCAGCAGCGTAGTGGGCACCAGCTCTGGAAACACCATATATTTT.

DNA of the CDR3: TGTGCCAGCAGTGGTGCCTACCGTGGAAATTCACCCCTCCACTTT. Residues: CASSGAYRGNSPLHF. The rearrangement joins TRBV2 to TRBJ1-6, with D hard to call. V lost 4 bases to trimming and J lost 7 bases, with 14 bases between them. Per germline, CDR1 SNHLY and CDR2 FYNNEI. The CDR3 has 15 amino acids.

This clone was recorded once. J is TRBJ2-7 and V is TRBV29-1; D perhaps matches TRBD2 (6 bases). CDR1 and CDR2 from the germline V gene are SQVTM and ANQGSEA. Trimming removed 0 bases from V and 7 bases from J, with 10 bases in between. The CDR3 covers 12 residues. This CDR3 reads CSVEDLAREQYF. The CDR3 nucleotides are TGCAGCGTTGAAGACCTAGCGAGGGAGCAGTACTTC.

The chain has TRBV7-2 and TRBJ2-2, with no clear D. The CDR3 loop spans 12 amino acids. V lost 4 bases and J 6 bases, leaving 6 bases between the germline ends. The germline V gene encodes CDR1 SGHTA and CDR2 FQGNSA. The CDR3: CASSSVAGELFF. The CDR3, as DNA: TGTGCCAGCAGCTCGGTGGCCGGGGAGCTGTTTTTT.

This clone was seen only once. This chain uses TRBV5-1 with TRBJ1-1; TRBD1 matches at 7 bases. This CDR3 comprises 14 residues. Trimming at V came to 4 bases and at J to 0 bases, leaving 3 bases not matched to a gene. Germline V CDR1 and CDR2: SGHRS, YFSETQ. The CDR3 DNA is TGCGCCAGCAGCGTGGGACAGATGAACACTGAAGCTTTCTTT. This encodes CASSVGQMNTEAFF.